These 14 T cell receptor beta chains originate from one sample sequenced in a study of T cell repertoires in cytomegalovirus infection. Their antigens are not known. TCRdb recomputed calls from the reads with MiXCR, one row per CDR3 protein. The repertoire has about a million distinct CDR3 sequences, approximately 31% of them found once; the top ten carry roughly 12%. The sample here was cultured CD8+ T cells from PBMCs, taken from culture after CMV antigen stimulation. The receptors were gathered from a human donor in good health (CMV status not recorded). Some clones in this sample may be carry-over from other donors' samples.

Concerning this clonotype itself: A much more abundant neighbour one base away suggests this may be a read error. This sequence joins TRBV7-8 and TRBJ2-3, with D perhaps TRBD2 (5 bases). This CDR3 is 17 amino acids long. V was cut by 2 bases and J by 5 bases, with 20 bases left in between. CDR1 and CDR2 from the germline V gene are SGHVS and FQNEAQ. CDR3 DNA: TGTGCCAGCAGCTTAACTAGGGTTCTCGAGGGCATAGATACGCAGTATTTT. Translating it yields CASSLTRVLEGIDTQYF.

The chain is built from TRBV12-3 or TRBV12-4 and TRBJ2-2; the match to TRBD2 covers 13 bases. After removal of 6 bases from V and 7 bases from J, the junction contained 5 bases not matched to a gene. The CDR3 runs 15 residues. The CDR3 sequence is CASRGTSGEVGELFF. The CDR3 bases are TGTGCCAGCAGAGGGACTAGCGGGGAGGTCGGGGAGCTGTTTTTT.

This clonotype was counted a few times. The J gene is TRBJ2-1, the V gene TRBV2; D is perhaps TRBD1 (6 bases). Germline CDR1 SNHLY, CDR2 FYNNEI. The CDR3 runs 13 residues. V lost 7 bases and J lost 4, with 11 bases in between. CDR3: CASNGGNYNEQFF. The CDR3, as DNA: TGTGCCAGCAATGGGGGCAATTACAATGAGCAGTTCTTC.

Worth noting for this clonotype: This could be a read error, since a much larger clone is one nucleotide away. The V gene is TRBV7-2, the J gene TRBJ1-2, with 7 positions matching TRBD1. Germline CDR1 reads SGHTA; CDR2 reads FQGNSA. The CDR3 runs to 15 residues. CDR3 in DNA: TGTGTCAGCAGCTTAGACGACAGGGCGCGGTATGGCTACACCTTC. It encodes CVSSLDDRARYGYTF.

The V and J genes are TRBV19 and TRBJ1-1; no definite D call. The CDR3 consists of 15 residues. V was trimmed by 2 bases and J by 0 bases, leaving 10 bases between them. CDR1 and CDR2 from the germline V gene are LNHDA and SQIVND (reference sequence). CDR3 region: CASSISNYMNTEAFF. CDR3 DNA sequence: TGTGCCAGTAGTATAAGTAACTACATGAACACTGAAGCTTTCTTT.

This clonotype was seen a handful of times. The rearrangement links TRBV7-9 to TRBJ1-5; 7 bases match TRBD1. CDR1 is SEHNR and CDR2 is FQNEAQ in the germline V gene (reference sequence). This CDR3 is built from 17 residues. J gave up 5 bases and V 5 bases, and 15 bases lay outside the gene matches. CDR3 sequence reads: CASSRRVTGDPYQPQHF. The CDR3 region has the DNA TGTGCCAGCAGCCGTCGTGTCACAGGGGACCCCTATCAGCCCCAGCATTTT.

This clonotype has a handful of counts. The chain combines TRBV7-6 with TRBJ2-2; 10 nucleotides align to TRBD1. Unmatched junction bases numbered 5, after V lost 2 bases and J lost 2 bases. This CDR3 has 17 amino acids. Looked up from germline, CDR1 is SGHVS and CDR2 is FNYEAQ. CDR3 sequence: CASSLPDRGDNTGELFF. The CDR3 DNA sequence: TGTGCCAGCAGCTTACCGGACAGGGGGGATAACACCGGGGAGCTGTTTTTT.

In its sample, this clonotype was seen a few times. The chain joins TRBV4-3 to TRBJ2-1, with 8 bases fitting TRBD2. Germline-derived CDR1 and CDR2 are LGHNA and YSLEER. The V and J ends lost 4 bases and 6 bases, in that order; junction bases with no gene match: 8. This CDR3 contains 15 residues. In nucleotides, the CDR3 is TGCGCCAGCAGCCCTTACTCTGGACTAGCCAATGAGCAGTTCTTC. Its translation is CASSPYSGLANEQFF.

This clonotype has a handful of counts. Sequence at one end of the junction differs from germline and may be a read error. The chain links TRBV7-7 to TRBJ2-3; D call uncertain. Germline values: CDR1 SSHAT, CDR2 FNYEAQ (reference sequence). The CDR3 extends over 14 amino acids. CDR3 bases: TGTGCTAGCAGCTTACGGACGATCGCAGATACGCAGTATTTT. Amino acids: CASSLRTIADTQYF.

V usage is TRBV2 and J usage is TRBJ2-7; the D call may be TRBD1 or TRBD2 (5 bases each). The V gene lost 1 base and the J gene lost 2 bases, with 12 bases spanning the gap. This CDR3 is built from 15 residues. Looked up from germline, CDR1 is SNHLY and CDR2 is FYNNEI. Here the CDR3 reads CASSEGGKGPYEQYF. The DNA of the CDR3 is TGTGCCAGCAGTGAAGGAGGGAAGGGGCCCTACGAGCAGTACTTC.

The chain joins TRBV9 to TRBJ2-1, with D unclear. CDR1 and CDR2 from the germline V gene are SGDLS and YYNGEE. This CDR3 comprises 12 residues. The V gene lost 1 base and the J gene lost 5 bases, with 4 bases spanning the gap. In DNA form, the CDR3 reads TGTGCCAGCAGCGTATGGGACAATGAGCAGTTCTTC. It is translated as CASSVWDNEQFF. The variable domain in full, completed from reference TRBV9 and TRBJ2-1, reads DSGVTQTPKHLITATGQRVTLRCSPRSGDLSVYWYQQSLDQGLQFLIQYYNGEERAKGNILERFSAQQFPDLHSELNLSSLELGDSALYFCASSVWDNEQFFGPGTRLTVL.

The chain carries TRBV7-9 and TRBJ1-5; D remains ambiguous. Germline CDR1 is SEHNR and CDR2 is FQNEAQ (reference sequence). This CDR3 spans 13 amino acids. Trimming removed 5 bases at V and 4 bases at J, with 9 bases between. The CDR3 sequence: CASSTGKNQPQHF. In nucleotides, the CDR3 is TGTGCCAGCAGCACCGGGAAGAATCAGCCCCAGCATTTT.

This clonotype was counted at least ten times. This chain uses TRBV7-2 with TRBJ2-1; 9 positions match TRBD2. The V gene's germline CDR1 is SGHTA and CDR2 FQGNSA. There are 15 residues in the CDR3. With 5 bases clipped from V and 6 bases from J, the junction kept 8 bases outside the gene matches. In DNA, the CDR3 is TGTGCCAGCAGCCTGTTCGCGGGGGGGTCCAATGAGCAGTTCTTC. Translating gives CASSLFAGGSNEQFF.

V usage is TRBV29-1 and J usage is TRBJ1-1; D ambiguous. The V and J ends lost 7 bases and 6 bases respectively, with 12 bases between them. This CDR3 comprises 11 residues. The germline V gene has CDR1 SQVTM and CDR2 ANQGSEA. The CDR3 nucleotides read TGCAGCGCCGGCCTATTCCCTGAAGCTTTCTTT. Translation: CSAGLFPEAFF. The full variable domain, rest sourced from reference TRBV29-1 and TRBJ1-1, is SAVISQKPSRDICQRGTSLTIQCQVDSQVTMMFWYRQQPGQSLTLIATANQGSEATYESGFVIDKFPISRPNLTFSTLTVSNMSPEDSSIYLCSAGLFPEAFFGQGTRLTVV.